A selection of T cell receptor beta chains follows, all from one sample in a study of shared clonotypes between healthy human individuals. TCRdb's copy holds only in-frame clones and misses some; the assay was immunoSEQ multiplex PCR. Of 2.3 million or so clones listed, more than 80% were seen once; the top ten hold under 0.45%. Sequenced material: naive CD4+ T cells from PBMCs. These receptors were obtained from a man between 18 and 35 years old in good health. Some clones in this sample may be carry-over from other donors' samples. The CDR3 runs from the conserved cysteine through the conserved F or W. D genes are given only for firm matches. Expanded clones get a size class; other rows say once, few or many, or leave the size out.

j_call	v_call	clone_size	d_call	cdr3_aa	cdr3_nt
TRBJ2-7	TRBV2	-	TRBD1	CASKFDRASYEQYF	TGTGCCAGCAAGTTTGACAGGGCCTCCTACGAGCAGTACTTC
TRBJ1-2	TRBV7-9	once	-	CASSPSPGEGTWGYTF	TGTGCCAGCAGCCCTAGTCCAGGGGAAGGGACTTGGGGCTACACCTTC
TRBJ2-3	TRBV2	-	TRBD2	CASSEPLAGADTQYF	TGTGCCAGCAGTGAGCCACTAGCGGGGGCAGATACGCAGTATTTT
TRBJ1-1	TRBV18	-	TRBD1	CASSPRLGTGEAFF	TGTGCCAGCTCACCACGGCTCGGGACAGGGGAAGCTTTCTTT
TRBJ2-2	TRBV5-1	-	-	CASNRGGGGELFF	TGCGCCAGCAACCGCGGAGGTGGCGGGGAGCTGTTTTTT
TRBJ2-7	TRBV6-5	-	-	CASSYSNEARNEQYF	TGTGCCAGCAGTTACTCGAACGAGGCCCGAAACGAGCAGTACTTC
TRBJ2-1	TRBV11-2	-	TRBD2	CASSLGALAETYNEQFF	TGTGCCAGCAGCTTAGGAGCCCTAGCGGAGACCTACAATGAGCAGTTCTTC
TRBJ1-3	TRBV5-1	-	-	CASSRSTSGNTIYF	TGCGCCAGCAGCAGAAGTACCTCTGGAAACACCATATATTTT
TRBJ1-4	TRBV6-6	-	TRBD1	CASGPQGENEKLFF	TGTGCCAGCGGACCGCAGGGGGAGAATGAAAAACTGTTTTTT
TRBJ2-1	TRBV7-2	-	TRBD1	CASSLGVADRGTNEQFF	TGTGCCAGCAGCTTAGGAGTAGCGGACAGGGGTACTAATGAGCAGTTCTTC
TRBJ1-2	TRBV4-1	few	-	CASSQSNYGYTF	TGCGCCAGCAGCCAGTCGAACTATGGCTACACCTTC
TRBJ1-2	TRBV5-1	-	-	CASSLGHFYGYTF	TGCGCCAGCAGCTTGGGACATTTCTATGGCTACACCTTC
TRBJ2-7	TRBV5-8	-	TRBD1	CATWDRSYEQYF	TGTGCCACCTGGGACAGATCCTACGAGCAGTACTTC
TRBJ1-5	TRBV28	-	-	CASILGGPAQPQHF	TGTGCCAGCATCCTCGGGGGGCCGGCTCAGCCCCAGCATTTT
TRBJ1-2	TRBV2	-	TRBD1	CASRTGGQPNYGYTF	TGTGCCAGCAGAACAGGGGGACAGCCTAACTATGGCTACACCTTC
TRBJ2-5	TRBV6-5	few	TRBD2	CASRTGLAGVETQYF	TGTGCCAGCAGAACTGGACTAGCGGGAGTGGAGACCCAGTACTTC
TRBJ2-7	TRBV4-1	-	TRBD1	CASSQDPWTGGDEQYF	TGCGCCAGCAGCCAAGATCCCTGGACAGGGGGAGACGAGCAGTACTTC
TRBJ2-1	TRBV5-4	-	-	CASSTTPVGPEQFF	TGTGCCAGCAGCACGACTCCGGTGGGGCCTGAGCAGTTCTTC
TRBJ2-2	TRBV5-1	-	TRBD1	CASSLTGYGELFF	TGCGCCAGCAGCCTGACAGGGTACGGGGAGCTGTTTTTT
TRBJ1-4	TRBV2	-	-	CASTFQGLEKLFF	TGTGCCAGCACGTTTCAGGGATTGGAAAAACTGTTTTTT
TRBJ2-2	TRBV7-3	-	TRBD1	CASSFVQGSTGELFF	TGTGCCAGCAGCTTCGTACAGGGGAGCACCGGGGAGCTGTTTTTT
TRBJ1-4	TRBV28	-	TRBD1	CASSFGTGTNEKLFF	TGTGCCAGCAGTTTCGGGACAGGGACTAATGAAAAACTGTTTTTT
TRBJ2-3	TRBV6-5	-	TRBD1	CASSYGTGGQYF	TGTGCCAGCAGTTATGGGACAGGGGGCCAGTATTTT
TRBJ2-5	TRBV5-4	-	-	CASSLRALEETQYF	TGTGCCAGCAGCTTGCGGGCCCTGGAAGAGACCCAGTACTTC